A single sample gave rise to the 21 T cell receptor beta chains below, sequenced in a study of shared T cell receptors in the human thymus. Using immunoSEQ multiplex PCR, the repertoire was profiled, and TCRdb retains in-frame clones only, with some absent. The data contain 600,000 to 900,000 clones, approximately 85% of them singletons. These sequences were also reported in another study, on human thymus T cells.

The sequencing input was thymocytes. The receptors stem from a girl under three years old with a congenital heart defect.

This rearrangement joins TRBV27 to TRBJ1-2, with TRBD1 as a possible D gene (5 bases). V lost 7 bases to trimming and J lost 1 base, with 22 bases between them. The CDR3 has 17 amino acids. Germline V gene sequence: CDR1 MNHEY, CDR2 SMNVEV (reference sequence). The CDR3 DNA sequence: TGTGCCAGCACCCCCTCCCCTGACAGTGAGGATAACTATGGCTACACCTTC. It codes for CASTPSPDSEDNYGYTF.

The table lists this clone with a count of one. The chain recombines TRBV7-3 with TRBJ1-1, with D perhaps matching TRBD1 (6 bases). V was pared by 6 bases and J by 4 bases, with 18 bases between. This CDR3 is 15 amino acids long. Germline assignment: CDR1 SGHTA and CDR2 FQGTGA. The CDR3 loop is CASSERGQPATEAFF. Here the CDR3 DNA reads TGTGCCAGCAGTGAACGCGGACAGCCGGCCACTGAAGCTTTCTTT.

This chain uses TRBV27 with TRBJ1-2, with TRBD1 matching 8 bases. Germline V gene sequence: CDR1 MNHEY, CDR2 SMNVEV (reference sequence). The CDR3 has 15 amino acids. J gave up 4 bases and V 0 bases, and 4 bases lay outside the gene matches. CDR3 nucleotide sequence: TGTGCCAGCAGTTTATCCAGGGGGCTCTTCTATGGCTACACCTTC. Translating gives CASSLSRGLFYGYTF.

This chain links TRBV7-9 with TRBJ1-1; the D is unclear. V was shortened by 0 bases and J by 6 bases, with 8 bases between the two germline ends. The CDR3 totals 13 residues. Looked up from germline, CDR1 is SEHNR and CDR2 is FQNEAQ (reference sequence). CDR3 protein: CASSLARGAEAFF. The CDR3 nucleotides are TGTGCCAGCAGCTTAGCTCGGGGTGCTGAAGCTTTCTTT.

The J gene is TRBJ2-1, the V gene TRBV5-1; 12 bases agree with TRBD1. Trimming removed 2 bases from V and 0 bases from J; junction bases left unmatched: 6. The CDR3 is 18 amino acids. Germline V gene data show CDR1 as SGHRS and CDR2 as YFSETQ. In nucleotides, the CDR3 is TGCGCCAGCAGCTTACCGGGACAGGGGGCCGGCTCCTACAATGAGCAGTTCTTC. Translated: CASSLPGQGAGSYNEQFF.

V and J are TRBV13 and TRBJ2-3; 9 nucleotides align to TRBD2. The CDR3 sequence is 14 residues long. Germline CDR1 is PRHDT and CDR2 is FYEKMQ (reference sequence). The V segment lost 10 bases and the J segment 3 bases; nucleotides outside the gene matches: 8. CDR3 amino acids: CATAGGPWTDTQYF. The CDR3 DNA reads TGTGCCACCGCGGGGGGGCCTTGGACAGATACGCAGTATTTT. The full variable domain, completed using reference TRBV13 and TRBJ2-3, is AAGVIQSPRHLIKEKRETATLKCYPIPRHDTVYWYQQGPGQDPQFLISFYEKMQSDKGSIPDRFSAQQFSDYHSELNMSSLELGDSALYFCATAGGPWTDTQYFGPGTRLTVL.

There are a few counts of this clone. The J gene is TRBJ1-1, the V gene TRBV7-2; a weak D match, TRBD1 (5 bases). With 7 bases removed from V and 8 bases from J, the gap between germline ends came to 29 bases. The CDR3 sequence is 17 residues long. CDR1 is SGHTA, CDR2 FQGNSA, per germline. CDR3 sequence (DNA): TGTGCCAGCAACCTTAAAGTCCGGGACCCCTGGCGGGAAGAAGCTTTCTTT. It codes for CASNLKVRDPWREEAFF.

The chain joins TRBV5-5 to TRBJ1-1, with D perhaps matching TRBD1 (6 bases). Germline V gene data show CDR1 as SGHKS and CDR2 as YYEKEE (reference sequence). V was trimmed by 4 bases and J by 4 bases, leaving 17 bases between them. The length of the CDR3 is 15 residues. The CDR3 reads CASSKAQGYSTEAFF. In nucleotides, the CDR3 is TGTGCCAGCAGCAAGGCACAGGGTTATTCCACTGAAGCTTTCTTT.

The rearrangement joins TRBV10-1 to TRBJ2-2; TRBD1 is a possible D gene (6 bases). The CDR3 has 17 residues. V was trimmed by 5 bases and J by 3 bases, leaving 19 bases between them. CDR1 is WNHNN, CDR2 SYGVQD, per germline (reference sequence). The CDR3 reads CASSNSPETGYTGELFF. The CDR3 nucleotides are TGCGCCAGCAGTAATTCCCCCGAGACAGGTTACACCGGGGAGCTGTTTTTT.

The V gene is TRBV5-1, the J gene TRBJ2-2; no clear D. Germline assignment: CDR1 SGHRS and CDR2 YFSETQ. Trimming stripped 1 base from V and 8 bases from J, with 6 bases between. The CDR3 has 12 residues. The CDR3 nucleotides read TGCGCCAGCAGCTTGTCGCGTGGGGAGCTGTTTTTT. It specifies CASSLSRGELFF.

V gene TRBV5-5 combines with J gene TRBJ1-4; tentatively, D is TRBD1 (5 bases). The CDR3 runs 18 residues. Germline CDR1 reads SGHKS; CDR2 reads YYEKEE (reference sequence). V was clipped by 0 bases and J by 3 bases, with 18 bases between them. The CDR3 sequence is CASSLARGLRWANEKLFF. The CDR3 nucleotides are TGTGCCAGCAGCTTGGCCCGGGGGTTGAGGTGGGCTAATGAAAAACTGTTTTTT.

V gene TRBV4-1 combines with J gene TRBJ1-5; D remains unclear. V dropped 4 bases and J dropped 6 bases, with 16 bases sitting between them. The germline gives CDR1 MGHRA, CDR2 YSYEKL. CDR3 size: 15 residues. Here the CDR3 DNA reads TGCGCCAGCAGCCCCGGAGAGCCAGCGGCTCAGCCCCAGCATTTT. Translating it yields CASSPGEPAAQPQHF.

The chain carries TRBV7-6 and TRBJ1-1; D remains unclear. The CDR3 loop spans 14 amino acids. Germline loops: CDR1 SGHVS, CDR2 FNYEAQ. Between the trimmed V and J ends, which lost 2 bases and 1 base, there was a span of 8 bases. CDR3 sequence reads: CASSLLQANTEAFF. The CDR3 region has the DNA TGTGCCAGCAGCTTATTGCAGGCGAACACTGAAGCTTTCTTT.

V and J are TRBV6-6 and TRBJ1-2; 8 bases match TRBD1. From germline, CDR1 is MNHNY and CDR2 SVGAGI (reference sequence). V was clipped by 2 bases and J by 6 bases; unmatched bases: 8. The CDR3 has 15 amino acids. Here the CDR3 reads CASSYRGRGLDGYTF. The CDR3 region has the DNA TGTGCCAGCAGTTACCGTGGCAGGGGGCTAGATGGCTACACCTTC.

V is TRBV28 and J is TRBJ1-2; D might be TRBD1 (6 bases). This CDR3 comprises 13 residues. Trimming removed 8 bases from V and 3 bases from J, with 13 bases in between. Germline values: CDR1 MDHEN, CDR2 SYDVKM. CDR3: CASVNRVDYGYTF. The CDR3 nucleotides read TGTGCCAGCGTAAACAGGGTTGACTATGGCTACACCTTC.

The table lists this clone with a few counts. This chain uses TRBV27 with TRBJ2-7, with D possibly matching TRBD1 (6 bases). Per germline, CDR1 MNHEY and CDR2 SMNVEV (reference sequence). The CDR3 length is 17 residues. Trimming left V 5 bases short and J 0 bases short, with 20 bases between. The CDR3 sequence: CASSLTGQPRSSYEQYF. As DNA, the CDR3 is TGTGCCAGCAGTCTAACAGGACAGCCTAGGAGCTCCTACGAGCAGTACTTC.

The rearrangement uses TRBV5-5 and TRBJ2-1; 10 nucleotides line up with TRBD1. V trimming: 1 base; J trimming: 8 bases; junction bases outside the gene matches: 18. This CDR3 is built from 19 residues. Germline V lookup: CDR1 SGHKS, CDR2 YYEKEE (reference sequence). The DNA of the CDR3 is TGTGCCAGCAGCTTGCTTTGGTCGATTTATGGACAGGGGGACTATGAGCAGTTCTTC. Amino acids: CASSLLWSIYGQGDYEQFF.

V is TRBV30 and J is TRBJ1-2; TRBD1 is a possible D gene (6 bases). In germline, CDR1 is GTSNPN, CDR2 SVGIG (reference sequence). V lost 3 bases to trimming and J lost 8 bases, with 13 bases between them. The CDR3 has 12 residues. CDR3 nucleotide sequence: TGTGCCTGGAGGGTTACAGGGTACGGCTACACCTTC. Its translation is CAWRVTGYGYTF.

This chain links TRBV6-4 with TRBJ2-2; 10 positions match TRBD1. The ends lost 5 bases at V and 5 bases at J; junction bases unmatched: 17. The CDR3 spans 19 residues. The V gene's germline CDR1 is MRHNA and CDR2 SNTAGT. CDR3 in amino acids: CASSTTGPTRTGGTGELFF. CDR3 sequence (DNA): TGTGCCAGCAGTACCACTGGACCTACACGGACAGGGGGAACCGGGGAGCTGTTTTTT.

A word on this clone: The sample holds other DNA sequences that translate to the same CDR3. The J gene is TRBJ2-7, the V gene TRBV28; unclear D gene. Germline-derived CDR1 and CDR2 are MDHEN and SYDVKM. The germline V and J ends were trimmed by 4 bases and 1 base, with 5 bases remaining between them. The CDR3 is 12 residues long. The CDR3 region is CASSSVSYEQYF. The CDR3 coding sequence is TGTGCCAGCAGTTCAGTTTCCTACGAGCAGTACTTC.

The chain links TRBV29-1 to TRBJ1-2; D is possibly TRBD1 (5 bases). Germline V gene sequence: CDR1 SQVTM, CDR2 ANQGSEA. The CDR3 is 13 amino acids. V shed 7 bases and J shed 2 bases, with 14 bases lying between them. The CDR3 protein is CSAEGPQNYGYTF. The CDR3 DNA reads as TGCAGCGCTGAGGGGCCCCAAAACTATGGCTACACCTTC. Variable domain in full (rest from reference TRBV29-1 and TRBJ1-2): SAVISQKPSRDICQRGTSLTIQCQVDSQVTMMFWYRQQPGQSLTLIATANQGSEATYESGFVIDKFPISRPNLTFSTLTVSNMSPEDSSIYLCSAEGPQNYGYTFGSGTRLTVV.